These 32 T cell receptor beta chains were sequenced from one sample in a study of blood T cell repertoires in COVID-19. Sequencing used immunoSEQ multiplex PCR; TCRdb keeps in-frame clones, though not all of them. Among 60,000 to 85,000 clones listed, about 80% were seen once. Sequencing was carried out using peripheral blood. All receptors come from a human donor in a cohort sampled during active COVID-19.

The chain couples TRBV5-4 to TRBJ2-5; a possible D gene is TRBD2 (6 bases). The CDR3 runs 14 residues. V was shortened by 1 base and J by 1 base, with 8 bases between the two germline ends. From germline, CDR1 is SGHNT and CDR2 YYREEE (reference sequence). CDR3 DNA sequence: TGTGCCAGCAGCTTGACCGGGAGCCAAGAGACCCAGTACTTC. This sequence encodes CASSLTGSQETQYF.

This clone was seen more than once but under ten times. The chain carries TRBV30 and TRBJ2-2, with 13 bases lining up with TRBD2. CDR3 length: 17 residues. J lost 0 bases, V lost 4 bases, and 5 bases had no gene match. The germline V gene has CDR1 GTSNPN and CDR2 SVGIG (reference sequence). CDR3 protein: CAWTTGTSGANTGELFF. For the CDR3, the DNA is TGTGCCTGGACAACCGGGACTAGCGGGGCGAACACCGGGGAGCTGTTTTTT.

The chain's CDR3 is CASSQRGLGYGYTF. DNA for the CDR3: TGTGCCAGCAGCCAGCGCGGCCTTGGCTATGGCTACACCTTC. The chain combines TRBV3-1 (or the pseudogene TRBV3-2) with TRBJ1-2; no clear D gene. The germline V and J ends were trimmed by 3 bases and 4 bases, with 12 bases remaining between them. CDR1 LGHDT and CDR2 YNNKEL come from the germline V gene (reference sequence). CDR3 size: 14 residues.

The V call is TRBV5-4, the J call TRBJ1-2; TRBD1 might be the D (6 bases). The CDR3 sequence is 13 residues long. Between the trimmed V and J ends, which lost 0 bases and 7 bases, there was a span of 10 bases. Germline lookup yields CDR1 SGHNT and CDR2 YYREEE (reference sequence). This CDR3 is CASSLGDRRGYTF. DNA of the CDR3: TGTGCCAGCAGCTTGGGAGACAGGCGTGGCTACACCTTC.

This clone was seen a few times. This sequence joins TRBV7-2 and TRBJ1-2; 7 positions agree with TRBD1. Germline CDR1 is SGHTA and CDR2 is FQGNSA. The CDR3 runs to 17 residues. V shed 4 bases and J 0 bases; nucleotides not matched to a gene: 11. CDR3 sequence reads: CASSSMGGQGANYGYTF. CDR3 sequence (DNA): TGTGCCAGCAGCTCGATGGGGGGTCAGGGGGCTAACTATGGCTACACCTTC.

The V gene is TRBV19, the J gene TRBJ1-1, with 8 bases aligning to TRBD1. This CDR3 has 15 amino acids. CDR1 and CDR2 (germline): LNHDA, SQIVND (reference sequence). The V and J ends lost 2 bases and 1 base, in that order; junction bases with no gene match: 3. CDR3 sequence: CASSIQGAGNTEAFF. The CDR3 coding sequence is TGTGCCAGTAGTATACAGGGGGCAGGGAACACTGAAGCTTTCTTT.

The J gene is TRBJ2-7, the V gene TRBV6-2 or TRBV6-3; D possibly corresponds to TRBD1 (6 bases). Trimming shortened V by 5 bases and J by 4 bases, and 18 bases separated the two germline ends. Germline CDR1 and CDR2: MNHEY and SVGEGT. CDR3 size: 15 residues. The CDR3 nucleotides are TGTGCCAGCAGTGACCTCGGGACATCTGCTTACGAGCAGTACGTC. This gives the protein CASSDLGTSAYEQYV.

The V gene is TRBV28, the J gene TRBJ1-1; D is perhaps TRBD1 (6 bases). The CDR3 runs to 13 residues. In germline, CDR1 is MDHEN, CDR2 SYDVKM. V was clipped by 8 bases and J by 1 base, with 11 bases between them. DNA of the CDR3: TGTGCCAGCCGGGACACGCCGAACACTGAAGCTTTCTTT. It is translated as CASRDTPNTEAFF.

V usage is TRBV6-5 and J usage is TRBJ1-2; 8 bases map to TRBD1. Germline-derived CDR1 and CDR2 are MNHEY and SVGAGI. Trimming cost V 0 bases and J 8 bases; bases outside gene matches: 2. This CDR3 is 13 amino acids long. The CDR3 sequence: CASSYSTGEGYTF. CDR3 DNA: TGTGCCAGCAGTTACTCGACAGGGGAAGGCTACACCTTC.

The rearrangement joins TRBV3-1 (or the pseudogene TRBV3-2) to TRBJ2-1; TRBD1 aligns across 8 bases. The CDR3 sequence is 17 residues long. Per the germline V gene, CDR1 is LGHDT and CDR2 is YNNKEL (reference sequence). V was clipped by 1 base and J by 0 bases; unmatched bases: 5. Here the CDR3 DNA reads TGTGCCAGCAGCCAAGCCAGGGGGCTCCCCTCCTACAATGAGCAGTTCTTC. This encodes CASSQARGLPSYNEQFF.

The rearrangement joins TRBV5-5 to TRBJ2-1; D possibly corresponds to TRBD1 (6 bases). The germline V gene has CDR1 SGHKS and CDR2 YYEKEE (reference sequence). The length of the CDR3 is 16 residues. Trimming removed 4 bases from V and 0 bases from J, with 14 bases in between. The CDR3 protein is CASSRTVQSSYNEQFF. The CDR3 region has the DNA TGTGCCAGCAGCCGGACAGTTCAAAGCTCCTACAATGAGCAGTTCTTC. Drawing the rest from reference TRBV5-5 and TRBJ2-1, the complete variable domain is DAGVTQSPTHLIKTRGQQVTLRCSPISGHKSVSWYQQVLGQGPQFIFQYYEKEERGRGNFPDRFSARQFPNYSSELNVNALLLGDSALYLCASSRTVQSSYNEQFFGPGTRLTVL.

This clone was observed a handful of times. This rearrangement joins TRBV6-5 to TRBJ2-7; D is ambiguous. The V end lost 7 bases, the J end lost 3 bases, and 16 bases lay between the germline ends. The germline gives CDR1 MNHEY, CDR2 SVGAGI. This CDR3 has 14 residues. CDR3: CASIDPGRRYEQYV. The CDR3 coding sequence is TGTGCCAGCATAGACCCCGGCAGGCGCTACGAGCAGTACGTC.

The chain employs TRBV29-1 and TRBJ2-3; D uncertain. The germline V and J ends were trimmed by 7 bases and 0 bases, with 8 bases remaining between them. Germline loops: CDR1 SQVTM, CDR2 ANQGSEA. CDR3 length: 12 amino acids. CDR3 residues: CSADWSTDTQYF. In DNA, the CDR3 is TGCAGCGCCGACTGGAGCACAGATACGCAGTATTTT.

The V call is TRBV11-2, the J call TRBJ2-4, with 7 bases fitting TRBD1. Germline CDR1 SGHAT, CDR2 FQNNGV. The CDR3 length is 15 residues. J lost 7 bases, V lost 6 bases, and 12 bases had no gene match. CDR3 sequence: CASRQTGTVHNIQYF. CDR3 nucleotide sequence: TGTGCCAGCAGGCAAACCGGGACAGTTCATAACATTCAGTACTTC.

This clone has just a few counts. J is TRBJ2-5 and V is TRBV14, with 8 bases matching TRBD2. Germline values: CDR1 SGHDN, CDR2 FVKESK. The CDR3 totals 17 residues. J gave up 6 bases and V 0 bases, and 12 bases lay outside the gene matches. The CDR3 sequence is CASSQDEARGAGKTQYF. The CDR3 DNA is TGTGCCAGCAGCCAAGATGAGGCGCGGGGGGCAGGAAAGACCCAGTACTTC. The complete variable domain, with remaining parts taken from reference TRBV14 and TRBJ2-5, reads EAGVTQFPSHSVIEKGQTVTLRCDPISGHDNLYWYRRVMGKEIKFLLHFVKESKQDESGMPNNRFLAERTGGTYSTLKVQPAELEDSGVYFCASSQDEARGAGKTQYFGPGTRLLVL.

The chain's CDR3 is CASSLEAGVYNEQFF. The DNA for the CDR3 is TGTGCCAGCAGCTTAGAGGCGGGAGTGTACAATGAGCAGTTCTTC. J is TRBJ2-1 and V is TRBV11-2, with 7 bases matching TRBD2. Germline values: CDR1 SGHAT, CDR2 FQNNGV. The CDR3 loop spans 15 amino acids. The ends lost 0 bases at V and 4 bases at J; junction bases unmatched: 3.

The chain joins TRBV5-8 to TRBJ2-1; TRBD2 aligns across 11 bases. Germline-derived CDR1 and CDR2 are SGHTS and YDEGEE. V was pared by 3 bases and J by 2 bases, with 1 base of the junction left unmatched. This CDR3 is built from 15 residues. The chain's CDR3 is CASSSSGGPYNEQFF. For the CDR3, the DNA is TGTGCCAGCAGCTCTAGCGGGGGGCCCTACAATGAGCAGTTCTTC. The full variable domain, in which reference TRBV5-8 and TRBJ2-1 provide the parts outside the CDR3, is EAGVTQSPTHLIKTRGQQATLRCSPISGHTSVYWYQQALGLGLQFLLWYDEGEERNRGNFPPRFSGRQFPNYSSELNVNALELEDSALYLCASSSSGGPYNEQFFGPGTRLTVL.

CDR3 sequence reads: CASSGGVEVFF. DNA for the CDR3: TGTGCCAGCAGCGGGGGGGTAGAGGTGTTCTTC. V usage is TRBV9 and J usage is TRBJ2-1; tentative D call: TRBD2 (6 bases). Germline CDR1 and CDR2: SGDLS and YYNGEE. Between the trimmed V and J ends, which lost 3 bases and 15 bases, there was a span of 13 bases. The CDR3 spans 11 residues.

The chain couples TRBV18 to TRBJ1-2; 8 positions agree with TRBD1. Germline lookup yields CDR1 KGHSH and CDR2 LQKENI. Trimming took 4 bases from V and 4 from J; bases not matched to a gene: 5. This CDR3 is 14 amino acids long. The DNA for the CDR3 is TGTGCCAGCTCACGATCAGGGGGCGGCTATGGCTACACCTTC. It translates to CASSRSGGGYGYTF. Full variable domain (missing parts from reference TRBV18 and TRBJ1-2): NAGVMQNPRHLVRRRGQEARLRCSPMKGHSHVYWYRQLPEEGLKFMVYLQKENIIDESGMPKERFSAEFPKEGPSILRIQQVVRGDSAAYFCASSRSGGGYGYTFGSGTRLTVV.

The V and J genes are TRBV3-1 (or the pseudogene TRBV3-2) and TRBJ2-5; 11 bases line up with TRBD2. This CDR3 contains 15 residues. Germline CDR1 is LGHDT and CDR2 is YNNKEL (reference sequence). J gave up 5 bases and V 4 bases, and 6 bases lay outside the gene matches. This chain's CDR3 is CASSLAGGARETQYF. The CDR3 DNA follows: TGTGCCAGCAGCCTAGCGGGGGGGGCGCGGGAGACCCAGTACTTC.

The genes are TRBV11-3 and TRBJ2-1; TRBD2 matches at 9 bases. The CDR3 has 15 amino acids. Unmatched junction bases numbered 4, after V lost 3 bases and J lost 4 bases. Germline CDR1 reads SGHNT; CDR2 reads YENEEA. CDR3 residues: CASSLRLAGYNEQFF. CDR3 bases: TGTGCCAGCAGCTTGCGGCTAGCGGGGTACAATGAGCAGTTCTTC.

V gene TRBV5-4 combines with J gene TRBJ2-3; 7 bases are a match to TRBD2. Per the germline V gene, CDR1 is SGHNT and CDR2 is YYREEE (reference sequence). There are 13 residues in the CDR3. The J segment lost 5 bases and the V segment lost 3 bases, leaving 3 bases of the junction unmatched. The CDR3 DNA sequence: TGTGCCAGCAGCTGGGGGGGGTTAGATACGCAGTATTTT. Its translation is CASSWGGLDTQYF.

The chain combines TRBV5-4 with TRBJ1-2; tentatively, D is TRBD1 (6 bases). V lost 2 bases to trimming and J lost 4 bases, with 15 bases between them. The germline V gene has CDR1 SGHNT and CDR2 YYREEE (reference sequence). This CDR3 region has 15 residues. The CDR3 sequence: CASSFLGQLSYGYTF. The CDR3 DNA reads TGTGCCAGCAGCTTCCTCGGACAGCTATCCTATGGCTACACCTTC.

V is TRBV7-3 and J is TRBJ1-1; a weak D match, TRBD1 (5 bases). Looked up from germline, CDR1 is SGHTA and CDR2 is FQGTGA. The CDR3 contains 14 residues. V lost 4 bases and J lost 4, with 13 bases in between. CDR3 nucleotides: TGTGCCAGCAGCTCCGGGGGTTCCCCCACTGAAGCTTTCTTT. It encodes CASSSGGSPTEAFF.

The chain couples TRBV3-1 (or the pseudogene TRBV3-2) to TRBJ2-1, with 8 nucleotides matching TRBD1. CDR3 length equals 16 residues. Unmatched junction bases numbered 12, after V lost 2 bases and J lost 9 bases. CDR1 is LGHDT and CDR2 is YNNKEL in the germline V gene (reference sequence). This CDR3 reads CASSQIGRGQVGEQFF. CDR3 in DNA: TGTGCCAGCAGCCAAATTGGTAGGGGACAGGTAGGTGAGCAGTTCTTC.

This rearrangement joins TRBV2 to TRBJ1-6; 8 positions match TRBD1. The V gene's germline CDR1 is SNHLY and CDR2 FYNNEI. V was clipped by 3 bases and J by 9 bases; unmatched bases: 7. This CDR3 has 15 residues. CDR3 protein: CASSDQGAMISPLHF. The CDR3, as DNA: TGTGCCAGCAGTGACCAGGGGGCGATGATTTCACCCCTCCACTTT.

The chain couples TRBV19 to TRBJ1-2; 10 bases are a match to TRBD1. The CDR3 is 15 amino acids. The germline V gene has CDR1 LNHDA and CDR2 SQIVND (reference sequence). V shed 8 bases, J shed 1 base, and the junction held 7 bases outside the gene matches. The CDR3 region is CASSSGTGVNYGYTF. CDR3 nucleotides: TGTGCCAGTTCTTCCGGGACAGGGGTTAACTATGGCTACACCTTC.

The chain joins TRBV6-2 or TRBV6-3 to TRBJ2-3; 10 nucleotides agree with TRBD2. Germline-derived CDR1 and CDR2 are MNHEY and SVGEGT. The CDR3 totals 15 residues. V lost 7 bases and J lost 3; bases outside the gene matches: 7. The CDR3 region is CASTPPGLATDTQYF. For the CDR3, the DNA is TGTGCCAGCACCCCCCCGGGACTAGCGACAGATACGCAGTATTTT.

CDR3 loop: CASSQTLPGTPLGSPLHF. Written as DNA, the CDR3 is TGCGCCAGCAGTCAAACATTACCGGGAACCCCCCTGGGCTCACCCCTCCACTTT. The chain is built from TRBV23-1 and TRBJ1-6; D unresolved. TRBV23-1 is given ORF status, its function remaining uncertain. V was clipped by 2 bases and J by 10 bases, with 24 bases between them. The length of the CDR3 is 18 residues.

J is TRBJ2-5 and V is TRBV21-1; TRBD2, the table's D call, was not compared with the DNA. TRBV21-1 has pseudogene status. The CDR3 has 13 residues. The CDR3 loop reads CATLREGWETQYF. CDR3 sequence (DNA): TGTGCCACCTTAAGGGAGGGTTGGGAGACCCAGTACTTC.

The V call is TRBV11-1, the J call TRBJ2-1; 8 bases match TRBD2. CDR1 is SGHAT and CDR2 is FQDESV in the germline V gene (reference sequence). The V gene end was trimmed by 2 bases and the J gene end by 6 bases; junction bases not matched to a gene: 6. The CDR3 sequence is 15 residues long. CDR3 DNA: TGTGCCAGCAGCTTAAAACGGACTAGCCTCAATGAGCAGTTCTTC. Residues: CASSLKRTSLNEQFF.

This chain uses TRBV7-8 with TRBJ1-1; tentatively, D is TRBD1 (5 bases). V was pared by 4 bases and J by 5 bases, with 14 bases between. Germline values: CDR1 SGHVS, CDR2 FQNEAQ. This CDR3 contains 14 residues. The CDR3 reads CASSSQGGNTEAFF. CDR3 in DNA: TGTGCCAGCAGCTCGCAGGGTGGGAATACTGAAGCTTTCTTT.